The present T cell receptor beta chain was sequenced within a study of T cells in Graves' hyperthyroidism and ophthalmopathy. Study outcomes and limitations: The model foresaw ophthalmopathy a median about 6.5 months prior to onset.

TCR beta CDR3 region amplification was performed from RNA transcripts. First-round RT-PCR of the TCR CDR3 relied on the HTBI primer set. TCRdb reprocessed the multiplex PCR reads with MiXCR, giving one entry per CDR3 protein. Of 500,000 to 650,000 distinct CDR3 sequences detected, 46% appear once; the ten largest clones hold about two fifths. As for this clonotype: Its target is unknown.

On the basis of clinical symptoms, serum thyroxine and TRAb, thyroid ultrasound and orbital computed tomography, diagnoses were made. The sequenced sample consisted of peripheral blood or thyroid tissue (not recorded which). The origin of this receptor is an adult woman with Graves' disease, either hyperthyroidism or ophthalmopathy (not recorded which).

Written as DNA, the CDR3 is TGTGCCAGCGGGGTTGAAAGGGCCCAAAACACTGAAGCTTTCTTT. Amino acids: CASGVERAQNTEAFF. The chain links TRBV5-4 to TRBJ1-1; the D is unclear. The CDR3 sequence is 15 residues long. V lost 7 bases, J lost 2 bases, and 18 bases lay in between. Germline CDR1 reads SGHNT; CDR2 reads YYREEE (reference sequence).